This entry concerns a single T cell receptor beta chain. There are 15 residues in the CDR3. Germline-derived CDR1 and CDR2 are ENHRY and SYGVKD. V lost 11 bases, J lost 2 bases, and 22 bases lay in between. The data stem from a study of blood T cell repertoires in COVID-19. Across the study: Sample material is recorded as cDNA or gDNA derived from T cells, B-cell-depleted T cells, or PBMCs.

Method: immunoSEQ multiplex PCR; TCRdb's copy keeps in-frame clones and lacks some. This table has 60,000 or so clones, approximately 82% appearing once. The chain couples TRBV10-3 to TRBJ2-7, with D possibly TRBD2 on 6 matching bases. What was sequenced was peripheral blood. This receptor was obtained from a man aged 55-75 years with acute or convalescent COVID-19. The CDR3 nucleotides are TGTGCCTCCTGGGGGGTGGGTGGGACCCCCTACGAGCAGTACTTC. It is translated as CASWGVGGTPYEQYF.